This T cell receptor (beta chain) was recorded in a study of shared clonotypes between healthy human individuals. CDR3 length: 15 residues. Germline loops: CDR1 SQVTM, CDR2 ANQGSEA. Trimming cost V 2 bases and J 0 bases, with 14 bases left between them. Profiling relied on immunoSEQ multiplex PCR, and the TCRdb table lists in-frame clones only, not all of them. The sample has some 490,000 clones, 81% seen once. This clone was recorded at least ten times. The same CDR3 also results from other DNA sequences found in this sample. Donors comprised healthy HIV-negative adults lacking recent acute infections or vaccinations. The donor cohort consisted entirely of Caucasian adults residing in Nashville, Tennessee.

This chain links TRBV29-1 with TRBJ2-7; tentative D call: TRBD1 (5 bases). The sequenced sample consisted of PBMCs. The sequence came from a woman in her thirties or forties in good health. Some clones in this sample may be carry-over from other donors' samples. The CDR3 region has the DNA TGCAGCGTTGAAAGGGTAGGGGCCGCCTCCTACGAGCAGTACTTC. Residues: CSVERVGAASYEQYF.